The entry below describes one T cell receptor beta chain. This clonotype showed up many times. Its antigen specificity is not known. Qualities for individual bases were not recorded, and no much larger clone is one base off. The data belong to a study of esophageal squamous cell carcinoma under preoperative chemotherapy (dated by TCRdb to 2017 to 2018). About the full investigation: Both tumor-infiltrating lymphocytes and peripheral blood T cells had their TCR repertoires profiled in the study. The effects of paclitaxel-nedaplatin chemotherapy on T-cell receptor repertoires in patients with esophageal squamous cell carcinoma were assessed. Roughly five patients with primary esophageal squamous cell carcinoma were included in the cohort. Repertoires from samples taken before paclitaxel-nedaplatin therapy were compared with repertoires from samples taken after paclitaxel-nedaplatin therapy.

Overall study results and their limits: After chemotherapy, peripheral T cells showed a significant rise in TCR diversity, whereas tumor-infiltrating lymphocytes did not. Paclitaxel-nedaplatin therapy caused immediate and substantial changes in clonotype frequency, and abundant clones were more likely to contract than to amplify. Tumor-infiltrating lymphocytes after treatment appeared to come partly from peripheral T cells migrating into the tumor, rather than solely from local clonal changes. The cohort was small, with only a few patients with esophageal squamous cell carcinoma analyzed.

The method behind the library was PCR. The data were produced on a HiSeq X Ten. High-throughput sequencing was used to characterize the TCR repertoires. The public reads were quality trimmed at Q25 with fastp and then assembled into clones with MiXCR by TCRdb, keeping productive beta chains. When rows share a CDR3 protein, they turn into one entry using the most common DNA and genes. This sample is represented by 15,000 to 20,000 distinct CDR3 sequences; 48% of them were singletons. The ten largest clones represent roughly 29% of the sample. Including cysteine and phenylalanine, the CDR3 has 13 amino acids. The only DNA kept is the CDR3, 39 bases in frame from the first base. CDR1 and CDR2, per the germline V gene (reference sequence), are SEHNR and FQNEAQ. The V end gives up 5 bases and the J end 5 bases, leaving 5 bases in the junction not matched to a gene. Read against the paper, the sample's time point label means: before preoperative PTX-NDP chemotherapy. Before surgery, patients were given paclitaxel-nedaplatin as preoperative chemotherapy.

The specimen was taken from a patient given preoperative chemotherapy. The V and J segments used are TRBV7-9 and TRBJ1-1; 7 central bases correspond to TRBD1. This clonotype was sampled from a human donor with esophageal squamous cell carcinoma. The donor label of this sample is uncertain. The CDR3 loop reads CASSPTGETEAFF. The nucleotide sequence reads as follows: TGTGCCAGCAGCCCTACAGGGGAAACTGAAGCTTTCTTT.